The 20 T cell receptor beta chains below were found in one sample sequenced in a study of circulating CD8 cells and anti-PD-1 response in melanoma. Using approximately 15 ng of total RNA, TCR libraries were made with the QIAseq Immune Repertoire TCR panel. TCRdb re-analysed the reads in MiXCR, keeping a single row per CDR3 protein. The sample carries roughly 2,400 distinct CDR3 sequences, 5% to 7.5% recorded once. Four subsets defined by PD-1 and/or TIGIT were sorted from live CD3+CD8+TCRalphabeta+ cells. The input for sequencing was CD8+ T cells from PBMCs, taken at baseline or after one month of anti-PD-1 therapy (not recorded which). Receptors were obtained from a human donor with melanoma.

There are a few counts of this clonotype. The J gene is TRBJ2-1, the V gene TRBV19; no clear D. CDR3 length: 13 residues. The V end was cut by 3 bases, the J end by 2 bases, with 5 bases between. Germline V gives CDR1 LNHDA, CDR2 SQIVND (reference sequence). Written as DNA, the CDR3 is TGTGCCAGTAGTATTTACCCCTACAATGAGCAGTTCTTC. This encodes CASSIYPYNEQFF.

This clonotype is medium-sized in the sample. The chain couples TRBV27 to TRBJ1-2; a weak D match, TRBD1 (5 bases). The CDR3 covers 12 residues. V shed 10 bases and J shed 1 base, with 10 bases lying between them. Germline values: CDR1 MNHEY, CDR2 SMNVEV (reference sequence). The CDR3 here is CATLGLNYGYTF. In DNA, the CDR3 is TGTGCCACCCTGGGGCTTAACTATGGCTACACCTTC.

This clonotype has just a few counts. The chain joins TRBV9 to TRBJ2-1; 10 nucleotides match TRBD1. CDR3 length: 15 residues. The V gene's germline CDR1 is SGDLS and CDR2 YYNGEE. The V gene end was trimmed by 4 bases and the J gene end by 6 bases; junction bases not matched to a gene: 7. In DNA form, the CDR3 reads TGTGCCAGCAGCCTACTGGACAGGGGGTTCAATGAGCAGTTCTTC. Translating gives CASSLLDRGFNEQFF. The full variable domain, rest sourced from reference TRBV9 and TRBJ2-1, is DSGVTQTPKHLITATGQRVTLRCSPRSGDLSVYWYQQSLDQGLQFLIQYYNGEERAKGNILERFSAQQFPDLHSELNLSSLELGDSALYFCASSLLDRGFNEQFFGPGTRLTVL.

On this clonotype: Just one base apart from a much larger clone, this may be a read error. The chain recombines TRBV5-4 with TRBJ2-7; 8 bases align to TRBD2. The CDR3 is made up of 16 amino acids. Germline CDR1 is SGHNT and CDR2 is YYREEE (reference sequence). The V gene end was trimmed by 4 bases and the J gene end by 2 bases; junction bases not matched to a gene: 11. The CDR3 DNA sequence: TGTGCCAGCAGCCCGCGGGCGGGACTAGACACCTACGAGCAGTACTTC. This sequence encodes CASSPRAGLDTYEQYF.

By share, this clonotype ranks as medium-sized. The chain links TRBV18 to TRBJ2-7, with D maybe TRBD1 (5 bases). CDR1 and CDR2 (germline): KGHSH, LQKENI. CDR3 length: 14 amino acids. The V and J ends lost 0 bases and 6 bases respectively, with 12 bases between them. CDR3 bases: TGTGCCAGCTCACCACCGCCAGGGCGCGCCGAGCAGTACTTC. Translated, it gives CASSPPPGRAEQYF.

With regard to this clonotype: A read error is the likely source, as a far larger clone sits one nucleotide away. This chain links TRBV28 with TRBJ2-1, with 12 bases lining up with TRBD1. This CDR3 is built from 15 residues. The V gene's germline CDR1 is MDHEN and CDR2 SYDVKM. With 1 base clipped from V and 10 bases from J, the junction kept 5 bases outside the gene matches. CDR3 in amino acids: CASSLSGQGAYEQFF. DNA of the CDR3: TGTGCCAGCAGTTTATCGGGACAGGGGGCCTACGAGCAGTTCTTC.

The V gene is TRBV19, the J gene TRBJ2-1; TRBD1 or TRBD2 may be the D gene (5 bases each). This CDR3 has 15 residues. Trimming removed 3 bases at V and 8 bases at J, with 17 bases between. Looked up from germline, CDR1 is LNHDA and CDR2 is SQIVND (reference sequence). The CDR3 nucleotides read TGTGCCAGTAGTATCGGGGCTACGGCAAGGGATGAGCAGTTCTTC. Translated, it gives CASSIGATARDEQFF.

By frequency in the sample, this clonotype is medium-sized (0.01 to 0.1%). The chain carries TRBV28 and TRBJ2-5, with 10 positions matching TRBD2. The J segment lost 0 bases and the V segment lost 4 bases, leaving 5 bases of the junction unmatched. This CDR3 region has 16 residues. Per germline, CDR1 MDHEN and CDR2 SYDVKM. The CDR3 nucleotides are TGTGCCAGCAGTTATGACCTAGCGGGGGACCAAGAGACCCAGTACTTC. Encoded protein: CASSYDLAGDQETQYF. The full variable domain, with the rest looked up from reference TRBV28 and TRBJ2-5, is DVKVTQSSRYLVKRTGEKVFLECVQDMDHENMFWYRQDPGLGLRLIYFSYDVKMKEKGDIPEGYSVSREKKERFSLILESASTNQTSMYLCASSYDLAGDQETQYFGPGTRLLVL.

By share, this clonotype counts as medium-sized (0.01 to 0.1%). The J gene is TRBJ1-1, the V gene TRBV19; TRBD1 is a possible D gene (5 bases). Germline CDR1 reads LNHDA; CDR2 reads SQIVND (reference sequence). The CDR3 sequence is 13 residues long. V was shortened by 3 bases and J by 0 bases, with 5 bases between the two germline ends. The CDR3, as DNA: TGTGCCAGTAGTATGACAGTGAACACTGAAGCTTTCTTT. Protein product: CASSMTVNTEAFF.

This clonotype has a handful of counts. This chain links TRBV28 with TRBJ2-3, with D perhaps being TRBD1 or TRBD2 (5 bases each). Trimming took 1 base from V and 3 from J, leaving 14 bases between them. The CDR3 is 16 residues long. Germline assignment: CDR1 MDHEN and CDR2 SYDVKM. As DNA, the CDR3 is TGTGCCAGCAGTTTATTAACGGGGCGTGAAACAGATACGCAGTATTTT. Translated: CASSLLTGRETDTQYF.

This clonotype is categorized as medium-sized (0.01 to 0.1%). The CDR3 DNA reads as TGTGCCAGCCCTTCCCCACGGGGGGTAGCTTTCTTT. As protein: CASPSPRGVAFF. This chain links TRBV28 with TRBJ1-1; D possibly corresponds to TRBD1 (5 bases). This CDR3 is built from 12 residues. The V end lost 8 bases, the J end lost 10 bases, and 17 bases lay between the germline ends. From germline, CDR1 is MDHEN and CDR2 SYDVKM.

This clonotype appeared a few times. The rearrangement uses TRBV19 and TRBJ2-2, with D hard to call. CDR1 and CDR2 (germline): LNHDA, SQIVND (reference sequence). Between the trimmed V and J ends, which lost 8 bases and 3 bases, there was a span of 13 bases. The CDR3 covers 14 residues. The CDR3 spells CASGDVLDTGELFF. In DNA, the CDR3 is TGTGCCAGTGGCGACGTGTTGGACACCGGGGAGCTGTTTTTT.

The gene calls are TRBV19 and TRBJ2-3, with 11 bases that match TRBD1. The CDR3 consists of 13 residues. V gave up 9 bases and J gave up 5 bases; unmatched junction bases: 4. CDR1 and CDR2 from the germline V gene are LNHDA and SQIVND (reference sequence). The CDR3 loop is CASGTGGGDTQYF. The DNA for the CDR3 is TGTGCCAGCGGGACAGGGGGGGGAGATACGCAGTATTTT.

Relative to its sample, this clonotype is medium-sized. The chain is built from TRBV7-2 and TRBJ2-7; D gene unclear. The CDR3 loop spans 14 amino acids. Germline CDR1 and CDR2: SGHTA and FQGNSA. Trimming shortened V by 1 base and J by 3 bases, and 10 bases separated the two germline ends. The CDR3 DNA sequence: TGTGCCAGCAGCTTAGATCCCTCCTACTACGAGCAGTACTTC. This translates into CASSLDPSYYEQYF.

This clonotype has just a few counts. Compared with germline, one end of the junction differs, possibly owing to a read error. This sequence joins TRBV5-4 and TRBJ2-7; D might be TRBD1 (5 bases). The CDR3 extends over 13 amino acids. Germline-derived CDR1 and CDR2 are SGHNT and YYREEE (reference sequence). CDR3 DNA sequence: TGTGCCGGCAGCTTGGACACCTCCTACGAGCAGTACTTC. This encodes CAGSLDTSYEQYF.

The chain has TRBV19 and TRBJ2-1, with 7 bases fitting TRBD1. The CDR3 consists of 15 residues. The ends lost 5 bases at V and 0 bases at J; junction bases unmatched: 4. Germline values: CDR1 LNHDA, CDR2 SQIVND (reference sequence). The CDR3 DNA follows: TGTGCCAGTAGTTGGGGACAGCTCTCCTACAATGAGCAGTTCTTC. Encoded protein: CASSWGQLSYNEQFF.

This clonotype is categorized as medium-sized. This sequence joins TRBV12-3 or TRBV12-4 and TRBJ2-2; 12 nucleotides agree with TRBD2. CDR3 length: 16 residues. The trim removed 10 bases at V and 2 bases at J, leaving 8 bases unmatched. The CDR3 reads CATPTSGGLNTGELFF. The DNA for the CDR3 is TGTGCCACCCCGACTAGCGGGGGATTAAACACCGGGGAGCTGTTTTTT.

By share, this clonotype ranks as medium-sized. This chain links TRBV19 with TRBJ2-7, with D possibly TRBD2 on 6 matching bases. Germline V CDR1 and CDR2: LNHDA, SQIVND (reference sequence). V lost 1 base, J lost 5 bases, and 9 bases lay in between. The CDR3 consists of 13 residues. In DNA, the CDR3 is TGTGCCAGTAGTATAGGACTAGACAACGAGCAGTACTTC. Protein sequence: CASSIGLDNEQYF.

Judged by abundance, this clonotype is medium-sized. This rearrangement joins TRBV6-4 to TRBJ2-1; no reliable D call. Between the trimmed V and J ends, which lost 3 bases and 0 bases, there was a span of 9 bases. The CDR3 extends over 15 amino acids. Germline CDR1 is MRHNA and CDR2 is SNTAGT. This CDR3 is CASSDGPSSYNEQFF. The DNA of the CDR3 is TGTGCCAGCAGTGATGGACCTAGCTCCTACAATGAGCAGTTCTTC.

In its sample, this clonotype is large. This chain joins TRBV24-1 and TRBJ2-1, with D uncertain. The CDR3 length is 13 residues. The V and J ends lost 4 bases and 4 bases respectively, with 7 bases between them. Germline V gene data show CDR1 as KGHDR and CDR2 as SFDVKD. CDR3 DNA: TGTGCCACCAGTGACGCGGTTTACAATGAGCAGTTCTTC. The encoded protein is CATSDAVYNEQFF.